The source of this T cell receptor beta chain is a study of T cell responses to AZD1222 COVID-19 vaccine. Study findings and constraints: Clonal diversity was possibly underestimated; the donors were predominantly white British and more often female.

Method: immunoSEQ multiplex PCR; TCRdb's copy keeps in-frame clones and lacks some. There are approximately 130,000 clones in the sample; over 75% occur only once, and about 7% lies in the top ten. Trimming pared 1 base from V and 6 bases from J, leaving 10 bases between. Germline values: CDR1 SGHAT, CDR2 FQNNGV. The CDR3 runs 14 residues. As to this clone: Its cognate antigen is unknown.

This sequence was found in an adult in good health. V is TRBV11-2 and J is TRBJ2-1; D assignment may be TRBD1 or TRBD2 (5 bases each). Sequencing used peripheral blood, obtained on day 0 of AZD1222 vaccination. The DNA for the CDR3 is TGTGCCAGCAGCTTAGGGGACCGCGCCAATGAGCAGTTCTTC. This translates into CASSLGDRANEQFF. Using reference TRBV11-2 and TRBJ2-1 for the parts outside the CDR3, the full variable domain is EAGVAQSPRYKIIEKRQSVAFWCNPISGHATLYWYQQILGQGPKLLIQFQNNGVVDDSQLPKDRFSAERLKGVDSTLKIQPAKLEDSAVYLCASSLGDRANEQFFGPGTRLTVL.